The 19 T cell receptor beta chains reported below all come from one sample, sequenced in a study of T cell responses to AZD1222 COVID-19 vaccine. The table came from immunoSEQ multiplex PCR; TCRdb's copy has only in-frame clones and leaves some out. The sample contains 150,000 or so clones, roughly 94% of which appear only once. The sample was peripheral blood, taken on day 0 of AZD1222 vaccination. The source is an adult in good health.

The chain combines TRBV7-9 with TRBJ1-1; D uncertain. The length of the CDR3 is 12 residues. V was cut by 6 bases and J by 6 bases, with 11 bases left in between. CDR1 is SEHNR and CDR2 is FQNEAQ in the germline V gene (reference sequence). Here the CDR3 DNA reads TGTGCCAGCAGGGGGTGGGGAGCTGAAGCTTTCTTT. It is translated as CASRGWGAEAFF.

This rearrangement joins TRBV4-1 to TRBJ2-7; 11 bases are a match to TRBD2. The CDR3 is 17 residues long. Germline V lookup: CDR1 MGHRA, CDR2 YSYEKL. With 3 bases clipped from V and 4 bases from J, the junction kept 11 bases outside the gene matches. CDR3 nucleotides: TGCGCCAGCAGCCAGGGTAGCGGGGGGGCCAGGTGGTACGAGCAGTACTTC. Translation gives CASSQGSGGARWYEQYF.

This clone was observed a single time. The chain links TRBV14 to TRBJ2-5; a possible D gene is TRBD2 (5 bases). V lost 4 bases and J lost 7, with 16 bases in between. The germline V gene encodes CDR1 SGHDN and CDR2 FVKESK. The CDR3 sequence is 14 residues long. The CDR3 sequence: CASSPSGVPGTQYF. CDR3 coding DNA: TGTGCCAGCAGCCCCTCCGGGGTTCCAGGGACCCAGTACTTC.

The genes are TRBV5-4 and TRBJ1-1; D is unclear. V dropped 3 bases and J dropped 4 bases, with 10 bases sitting between them. This CDR3 spans 13 amino acids. Germline lookup yields CDR1 SGHNT and CDR2 YYREEE (reference sequence). DNA of the CDR3: TGTGCCAGCAGCTCCATTACAAGCACTGAAGCTTTCTTT. This codes for CASSSITSTEAFF.

The chain links TRBV2 to TRBJ2-1, with 7 bases identical to TRBD1. J was trimmed by 12 bases and V by 7 bases; bases with no gene match: 6. CDR3 size: 11 residues. Germline V gives CDR1 SNHLY, CDR2 FYNNEI. In DNA, the CDR3 is TGTGCCAGCACTCTTGGGACAGTGCAGTTCTTC. Amino acid sequence: CASTLGTVQFF.

The gene calls are TRBV28 and TRBJ2-2; D may be TRBD2 (7 bases). This CDR3 spans 16 amino acids. Germline-derived CDR1 and CDR2 are MDHEN and SYDVKM. V gave up 5 bases and J gave up 3 bases, with 16 bases separating them. CDR3 in DNA: TGTGCCAGCAGTCCCCCCCGAGGGGGGGACACCGGGGAGCTGTTTTTT. It is translated as CASSPPRGGDTGELFF.

This clone was recorded a few times. The V gene is TRBV7-8, the J gene TRBJ1-6; TRBD1 matches 7 bases. The germline V gene encodes CDR1 SGHVS and CDR2 FQNEAQ. The CDR3 extends over 15 amino acids. Trimming took 7 bases from V and 7 from J; bases not matched to a gene: 10. CDR3 bases: TGTGCCAGCAATATCCGGGACAGTGGCAATTCACCCCTCCACTTT. Translated: CASNIRDSGNSPLHF.

The chain joins TRBV5-4 to TRBJ2-5; D is uncertain. The CDR3 loop spans 14 amino acids. Looked up from germline, CDR1 is SGHNT and CDR2 is YYREEE (reference sequence). The V gene lost 4 bases and the J gene lost 4 bases, with 14 bases spanning the gap. CDR3 sequence reads: CASSPLTARETQYF. DNA of the CDR3: TGTGCCAGCAGCCCTCTAACGGCCCGAGAGACCCAGTACTTC.

The gene calls are TRBV6-2 or TRBV6-3 and TRBJ1-4; TRBD1 might be the D (5 bases). V lost 0 bases to trimming and J lost 5 bases, with 7 bases between them. The CDR3 extends over 14 amino acids. Looked up from germline, CDR1 is MNHEY and CDR2 is SVGEGT. The CDR3 spells CASSYSRENEKLFF. The CDR3 DNA is TGTGCCAGCAGTTACTCCAGGGAGAATGAAAAACTGTTTTTT.

Worth noting for this clone: The missing conserved phenylalanine or tryptophan at the end of this CDR3 makes a read error likely. The DNA is left out, because the CDR3 cannot be placed on it with certainty; the CDR3 is given as TCRdb lists it. The chain couples TRBV9 to TRBJ1-1; the table gives TRBD1 as D, unverified against the DNA. Germline V gene sequence: CDR1 SGDLS, CDR2 YYNGEE. 9 amino acids form the CDR3, both terminal residues included. CDR3 loop: CASSPGQVG.

This clone occurred once. J is TRBJ1-1 and V is TRBV4-1; D is uncertain. The germline CDR1 and CDR2 sequences are MGHRA and YSYEKL. CDR3 length equals 14 residues. Trimming removed 4 bases at V and 4 bases at J, with 13 bases between. The CDR3 region is CASSPSLGGTEAFF. The CDR3 coding sequence is TGCGCCAGCAGCCCGAGTCTAGGAGGCACTGAAGCTTTCTTT.

J is TRBJ1-1 and V is TRBV29-1; D remains ambiguous. CDR3 size: 10 residues. With 7 bases removed from V and 2 bases from J, the gap between germline ends came to 5 bases. Germline CDR1 reads SQVTM; CDR2 reads ANQGSEA. CDR3: CSGANTEAFF. DNA for the CDR3: TGCAGCGGCGCCAACACTGAAGCTTTCTTT.

The chain joins TRBV11-1 to TRBJ1-4; D gene unclear. Germline loops: CDR1 SGHAT, CDR2 FQDESV (reference sequence). V was clipped by 2 bases and J by 4 bases, with 14 bases between them. This CDR3 region has 16 residues. The CDR3 region is CASSLYGRQSNEKLFF. CDR3 bases: TGTGCCAGCAGCTTATATGGACGGCAGAGTAATGAAAAACTGTTTTTT.

The sample holds one count of this clone. The genes are TRBV7-3 and TRBJ1-2, with D hard to call. V was cut by 5 bases and J by 4 bases, with 11 bases left in between. CDR1 SGHTA and CDR2 FQGTGA come from the germline V gene. The CDR3 sequence is 13 residues long. The CDR3 nucleotides read TGTGCCAGCAGCCCCGAAGGAATCTATGGCTACACCTTC. This gives the protein CASSPEGIYGYTF.

V is TRBV9 and J is TRBJ2-3; the D gene is possibly TRBD2 (6 bases). Germline CDR1 and CDR2: SGDLS and YYNGEE. This CDR3 has 15 residues. V was cut by 0 bases and J by 0 bases, with 8 bases left in between. CDR3 DNA: TGTGCCAGCAGCGTAGTGGACTACAGCACAGATACGCAGTATTTT. Amino acid sequence: CASSVVDYSTDTQYF. Looking up the rest from reference TRBV9 and TRBJ2-3 gives the full variable domain: DSGVTQTPKHLITATGQRVTLRCSPRSGDLSVYWYQQSLDQGLQFLIQYYNGEERAKGNILERFSAQQFPDLHSELNLSSLELGDSALYFCASSVVDYSTDTQYFGPGTRLTVL.

The rearrangement links TRBV5-1 to TRBJ2-5, with a tentative D call TRBD1 (6 bases). Deletions cut 4 bases from V and 5 bases from J, with 12 bases between. Germline lookup yields CDR1 SGHRS and CDR2 YFSETQ. There are 13 residues in the CDR3. The CDR3 here is CASSTAGGETQYF. The DNA for the CDR3 is TGCGCCAGCAGCACCGCTGGGGGCGAGACCCAGTACTTC.

The J gene is TRBJ1-2, the V gene TRBV9, with D perhaps TRBD1 (5 bases). CDR1 is SGDLS, CDR2 YYNGEE, per germline. The CDR3 has 12 residues. Trimming shortened V by 6 bases and J by 3 bases, and 9 bases separated the two germline ends. CDR3 loop: CASKDRDYGYTF. The DNA of the CDR3 is TGTGCCAGCAAAGACAGAGACTATGGCTACACCTTC. Combining the CDR3 with reference TRBV9 and TRBJ1-2 gives the whole variable domain DSGVTQTPKHLITATGQRVTLRCSPRSGDLSVYWYQQSLDQGLQFLIQYYNGEERAKGNILERFSAQQFPDLHSELNLSSLELGDSALYFCASKDRDYGYTFGSGTRLTVV.

This clone was observed a few times. The V and J genes are TRBV28 and TRBJ2-7; unclear D gene. Germline-derived CDR1 and CDR2 are MDHEN and SYDVKM. V was shortened by 3 bases and J by 3 bases, with 9 bases between the two germline ends. The length of the CDR3 is 13 residues. Written as DNA, the CDR3 is TGTGCCAGCAGTTTCCCACCCCTCTACGAGCAGTACTTC. Translating it yields CASSFPPLYEQYF.

V usage is TRBV5-1 and J usage is TRBJ1-1; tentative D call: TRBD1 (5 bases). Germline CDR1 and CDR2: SGHRS and YFSETQ. Trimming took off 3 bases at V and 1 base at J, with 7 bases between the two ends. The CDR3 consists of 13 residues. The CDR3 loop is CASSSQENTEAFF. CDR3 nucleotides: TGCGCCAGCAGCTCACAGGAGAACACTGAAGCTTTCTTT.